Listed below are T cell receptor beta chains from one sample, sequenced in a study of a mutant IDH1 vaccine in newly diagnosed glioma. Their antigen targets remain unknown. Here immunoSEQ multiplex PCR was the method, and the copy in TCRdb shows in-frame clones only, minus some. The sample consists of about 41,000 clones, 60% to 85% of them appearing once. The sample consisted of PBMCs, taken from a glioma patient whose treatment included an IDH1 peptide vaccine. These receptors all come from a woman between 40 and 50 years old with glioma. Some clones in this sample may be carry-over from other donors' samples. CDR3s include the opening cysteine and the closing phenylalanine or tryptophan. The order of the fields is J gene, V gene, CDR3 protein.

>TRBJ2-7|TRBV6-5
CASSQPGQPTYEQYF
>TRBJ2-1|TRBV28
CASHPPGLAGYNEQFF
>TRBJ2-3|TRBV27
CASSPLGTDTQYF
>TRBJ2-7|TRBV5-1
CASSLRGAEQYF
>TRBJ2-5|TRBV7-9
CASRRYQETQYF
>TRBJ2-5|TRBV6-5
CASSYGLPNQETQYF
>TRBJ2-1|TRBV14
CASSHRPQGRPMDEQFF
>TRBJ2-7|TRBV5-1
CASSLRGGAHEQYF
>TRBJ1-1|TRBV6-4
CASSATGNTEAFF
>TRBJ1-1|TRBV25-1
CASSYEAGEAFF
>TRBJ1-1|TRBV6-5
CATVLQGSNTEAFF
>TRBJ1-2|TRBV11-2
CASSSRKDSTYGYTF
>TRBJ1-1|TRBV6-1
CANSLEVNTEAFF
>TRBJ2-1|TRBV9
CASSVVVNEQFF
>TRBJ2-5|TRBV5-4
CASSPGGGETQYF
>TRBJ1-4|TRBV6-1
CASRRGGRGEKLFF
>TRBJ2-6|TRBV7-2
CASSLASPGTRISGANVLTF
>TRBJ1-2|TRBV5-1
CASSSGNGYTF
>TRBJ2-3|TRBV7-2
CASKGAGANTDTQYF
>TRBJ2-2|TRBV4-3
CASSQGSGLATGELFF
>TRBJ1-5|TRBV6-5
CASSRGSNQPQHF
>TRBJ1-1|TRBV5-6
CASSDRGTEAFF
>TRBJ1-2|TRBV5-1
CASSSSLRDNYGYTF
>TRBJ2-5|TRBV11-2
CASSISPGPPQETQYF
>TRBJ2-1|TRBV9
CASSVLGLAPNEQFF
>TRBJ2-7|TRBV28
CASRTGTFTFQYF
>TRBJ1-2|TRBV7-2
CASSFSKGAFGYTF
>TRBJ2-1|TRBV9
CASSVLGNEQFF
>TRBJ1-1|TRBV19
CASSIRRNTEAFF
>TRBJ2-7|TRBV4-3
CASSQGISGSYEQYF
>TRBJ2-2|TRBV5-8
CASSPRGGRGTGELFF
>TRBJ1-6|TRBV5-4
CASSFTGRNSPLHF